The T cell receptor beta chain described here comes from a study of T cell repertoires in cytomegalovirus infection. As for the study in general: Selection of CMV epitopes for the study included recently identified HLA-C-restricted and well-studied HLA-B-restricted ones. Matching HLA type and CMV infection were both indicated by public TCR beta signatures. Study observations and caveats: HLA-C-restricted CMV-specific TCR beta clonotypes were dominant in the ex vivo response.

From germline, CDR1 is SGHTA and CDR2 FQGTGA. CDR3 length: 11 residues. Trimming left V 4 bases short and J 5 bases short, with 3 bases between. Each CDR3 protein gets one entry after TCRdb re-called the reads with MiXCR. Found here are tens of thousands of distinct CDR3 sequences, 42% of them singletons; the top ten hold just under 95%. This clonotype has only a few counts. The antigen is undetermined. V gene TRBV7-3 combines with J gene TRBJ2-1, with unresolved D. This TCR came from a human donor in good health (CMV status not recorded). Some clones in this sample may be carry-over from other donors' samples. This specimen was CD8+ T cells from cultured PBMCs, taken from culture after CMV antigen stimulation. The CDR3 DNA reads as TGTGCCAGCAGCTCTAACAATGAGCAGTTCTTC. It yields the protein CASSSNNEQFF.